Detailed here is one TCR beta chain. This receptor's antigen is unknown. Base qualities are not provided; no much larger clone lies one nucleotide away. The record originates from a study of PD-L1 blockade in urothelial cancer (dated by TCRdb to about 2017). About the full investigation: Every patient began therapy around 2014 and was given atezolizumab 1,200 mg intravenously every 3 weeks. Pretreatment tumor samples, along with matched peripheral blood serially collected before and after atezolizumab treatment, were subjected to TCR sequencing. Blood samples were analyzed at 3 weeks after treatment start (second dose) and at 6 weeks after treatment start. Durable clinical benefit was achieved by nine patients and was not achieved by 20 patients. Pretreatment blood TCR-seq was available for about 30 patients, at least one posttreatment blood collection was obtained for 25 or so patients, and tumor TCR-seq was available for 25 or so patients. An ECOG performance status of 0 or 1 was recorded for the patients, and 0 to 3 prior chemotherapy regimens had been received by the patients. About 85% of the 29 patients were males with bladder-origin urothelial cancer, and about 60% of the roughly 30 reported a prior smoking history. The study, an exploratory multi-omic analysis, examined somatic, immune and clinical correlates of response to PD-L1 blockade with atezolizumab in urothelial cancer. Blood samples gave median yields of about 150,000 T cells and approximately 80,000 unique TCRs, along with a median clonality of 0.080. Progression-free survival longer than 6 months counted as durable clinical benefit, and TCR features were additionally tested against both progression-free and overall survival. Whole exome sequencing and RNA sequencing of pretreatment tumors were performed alongside TCR sequencing in the same patients. Study-wide findings and limitations: Improved progression-free and overall survival was found to be associated with pretreatment peripheral blood TCR clonality below the median. Small sample size (n of about 30) and many exploratory analyses mean the results are intended to be hypothesis-generating. Greater expansion of tumor-associated TCR clones in peripheral blood 3 weeks after the start of treatment was observed in patients with durable benefit (n of about 24, p = 0.022).

The sample's time point label is to be understood as: peripheral blood 6 weeks after treatment start. A cohort of about 27 patients with locally advanced or metastatic urothelial carcinoma, treated at Memorial Sloan Kettering on a trial protocol, was included. Peripheral blood mononuclear cells were collected pretreatment and during treatment, at between 1 and 8 total time points per patient. The Qiagen DNeasy Blood extraction kit was used to purify genomic DNA from total PBMCs and tumor samples. PBMCs were collected pretreatment and during treatment and were isolated and stored as previously described. V loses 1 base of germline sequence and J loses 0 bases, and the interval between the two ends is 7 bases. For CDR1 and CDR2, the germline V gene lists SGHVS and FNYEAQ. Reading from cysteine to phenylalanine, the CDR3 counts 15 amino acids. Only the CDR3 region is kept as DNA, spanning 45 bases read in frame from base 1.

Synthetic TCR analog templates were spiked into each PCR to estimate absolute template abundance from read counts. Using the immunoSEQ assay, TCRbeta CDR3 regions were amplified from genomic DNA with bias-controlled V and J gene primers. Sequencing of rearranged TCRbeta segments was done at approximately 20X coverage. The original pipeline was this. Clustering was used to correct sequencing errors, and CDR3s were annotated against IMGT so that V, D and J genes could be assigned. Only productive TCRbeta rearrangements were used in downstream analyses, excluding out-of-frame or stop-codon sequences. To compute clonality, Shannon entropy was normalized by the log of the number of unique productive sequences and then subtracted from one. Clones differing between time points or between blood and tumor were identified by Fisher's exact test with Benjamini-Hochberg correction at adjusted p below 0.01. Entries here come from immuneACCESS through TCRdb and include only in-frame sequences with V and J called. Some clones fail to appear in such tables; in the studies checked, an unresolved V gene covers under half of the shortfall, and the cause of the remainder is unknown. V, J and clone size reflect that table, while D and trimming were determined from the DNA. The sample yields 40,000 to 55,000 clones; around 89% were counted once. The top ten hold around 2.5% of the sample.

The sequence links TRBV7-6 to TRBJ1-3, with the D gene uncertain. Here the sequenced sample was PBMCs, taken around atezolizumab (anti-PD-L1) treatment. The TCR originated in a man aged 60 to 75 with urothelial cancer. The DNA sequence is as follows: TGTGCCAGCAGCTTAGGCGGTAGCTCTGGAAACACCATATATTTT. Its translation reads: CASSLGGSSGNTIYF.